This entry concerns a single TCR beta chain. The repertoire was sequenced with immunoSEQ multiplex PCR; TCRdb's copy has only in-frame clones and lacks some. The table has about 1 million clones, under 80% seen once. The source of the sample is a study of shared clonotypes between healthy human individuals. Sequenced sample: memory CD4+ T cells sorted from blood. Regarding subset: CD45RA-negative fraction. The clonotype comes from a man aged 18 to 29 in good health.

The CDR3 region is CAISEQGVGTEAFF. For the CDR3, the DNA is TGTGCCATCAGTGAACAGGGGGTGGGCACTGAAGCTTTCTTT. V usage is TRBV10-3 and J usage is TRBJ1-1; TRBD1 matches at 8 bases. Germline trimming cut 3 bases from V and 4 bases from J; bases unmatched to any gene: 4. The CDR3 spans 14 residues. Per the germline V gene, CDR1 is ENHRY and CDR2 is SYGVKD.